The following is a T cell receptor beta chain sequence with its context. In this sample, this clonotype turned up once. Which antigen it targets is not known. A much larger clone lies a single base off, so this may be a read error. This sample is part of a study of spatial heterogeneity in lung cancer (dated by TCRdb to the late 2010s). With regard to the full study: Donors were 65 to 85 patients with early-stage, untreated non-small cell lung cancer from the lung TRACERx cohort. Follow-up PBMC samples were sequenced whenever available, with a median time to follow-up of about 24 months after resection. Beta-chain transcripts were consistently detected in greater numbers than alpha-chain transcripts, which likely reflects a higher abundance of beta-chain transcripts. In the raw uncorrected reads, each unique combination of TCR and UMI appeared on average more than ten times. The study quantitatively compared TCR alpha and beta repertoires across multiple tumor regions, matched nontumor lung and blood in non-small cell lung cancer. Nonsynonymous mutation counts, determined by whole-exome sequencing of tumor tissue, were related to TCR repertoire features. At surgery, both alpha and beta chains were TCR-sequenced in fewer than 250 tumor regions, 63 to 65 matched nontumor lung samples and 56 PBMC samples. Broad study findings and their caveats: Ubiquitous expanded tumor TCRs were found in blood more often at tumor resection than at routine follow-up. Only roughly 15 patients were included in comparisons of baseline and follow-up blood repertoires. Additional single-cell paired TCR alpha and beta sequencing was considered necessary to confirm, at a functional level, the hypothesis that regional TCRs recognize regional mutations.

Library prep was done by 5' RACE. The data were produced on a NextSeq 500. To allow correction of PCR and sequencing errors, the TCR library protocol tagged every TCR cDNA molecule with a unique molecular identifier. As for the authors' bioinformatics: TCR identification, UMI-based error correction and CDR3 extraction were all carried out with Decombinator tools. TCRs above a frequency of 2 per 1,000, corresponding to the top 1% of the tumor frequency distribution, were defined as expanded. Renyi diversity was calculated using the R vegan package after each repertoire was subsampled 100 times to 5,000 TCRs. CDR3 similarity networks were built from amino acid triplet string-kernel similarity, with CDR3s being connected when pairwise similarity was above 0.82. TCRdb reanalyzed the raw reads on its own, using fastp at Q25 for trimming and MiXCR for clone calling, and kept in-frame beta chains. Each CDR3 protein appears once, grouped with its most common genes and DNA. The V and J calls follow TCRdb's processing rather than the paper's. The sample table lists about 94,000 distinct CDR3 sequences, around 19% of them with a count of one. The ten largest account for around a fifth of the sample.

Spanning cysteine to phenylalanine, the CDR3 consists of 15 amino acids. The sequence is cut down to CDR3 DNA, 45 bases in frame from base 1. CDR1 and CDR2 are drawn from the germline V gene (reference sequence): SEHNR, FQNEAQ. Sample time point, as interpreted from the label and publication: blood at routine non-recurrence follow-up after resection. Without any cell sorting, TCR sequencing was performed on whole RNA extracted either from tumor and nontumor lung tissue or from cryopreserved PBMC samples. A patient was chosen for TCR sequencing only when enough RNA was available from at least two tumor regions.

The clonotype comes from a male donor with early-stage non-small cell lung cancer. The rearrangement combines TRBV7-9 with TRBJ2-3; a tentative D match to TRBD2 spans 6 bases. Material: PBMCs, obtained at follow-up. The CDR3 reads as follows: CVSSLKSGGTDTQYF. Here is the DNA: TGTGTCAGCAGCTTAAAGTCGGGGGGCACAGATACGCAGTATTTT. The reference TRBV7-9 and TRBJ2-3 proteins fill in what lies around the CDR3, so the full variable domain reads DTGVSQNPRHKITKRGQNVTFRCDPISEHNRLYWYRQTLGQGPEFLTYFQNEAQLEKSRLLSDRFSAERPKGSFSTLEIQRTEQGDSAMYLCVSSLKSGGTDTQYFGPGTRLTVL.